Presented here are 20 T cell receptor beta chains from one specimen sequenced in a study of OX40 agonist ivuxolimab in advanced cancers. Only in-frame clones appear in the TCRdb table, and some are missing; sequencing was by immunoSEQ multiplex PCR. There are more than 65,000 clones in the sample; around 94% occur only once, and approximately 15% lies in the top ten. The material sequenced was CD4+ or CD8+ T cells sorted from blood, taken in a trial of the OX40 agonist ivuxolimab. All receptors derive from an adult with an advanced solid tumor such as melanoma, head and neck, liver or kidney cancer.

The genes are TRBV5-4 and TRBJ2-7; possibly TRBD1 for D (6 bases). The CDR3 has 14 residues. CDR1 is SGHNT, CDR2 YYREEE, per germline (reference sequence). V dropped 7 bases and J dropped 6 bases, with 20 bases sitting between them. CDR3 bases: TGTGCCAGCGGCGTAGTGGGGGCTCCCGGCGAGCAGTACTTC. Translating it yields CASGVVGAPGEQYF.

This clone was seen a single time. The chain carries TRBV2 and TRBJ2-7; 8 bases map to TRBD1. The CDR3 length is 15 residues. Looked up from germline, CDR1 is SNHLY and CDR2 is FYNNEI. Germline trimming cut 9 bases from V and 5 bases from J; bases unmatched to any gene: 15. This chain's CDR3 is CASRTGRFPFDEQYF. The DNA of the CDR3 is TGTGCCAGTCGGACAGGGCGGTTCCCCTTCGACGAGCAGTACTTC.

The sample holds one count of this clone. The V call is TRBV19, the J call TRBJ2-5; D is unclear. V was pared by 1 base and J by 2 bases, with 8 bases between. The V gene's germline CDR1 is LNHDA and CDR2 SQIVND (reference sequence). This CDR3 has 14 amino acids. CDR3: CASSIGSQQETQYF. CDR3 nucleotide sequence: TGTGCCAGTAGTATAGGCTCGCAACAAGAGACCCAGTACTTC.

CDR3 protein: CASSIAEGNEQFF. The CDR3 DNA follows: TGTGCCAGTAGTATTGCTGAAGGAAATGAGCAGTTCTTC. The rearrangement uses TRBV19 and TRBJ2-1, with no clear D. CDR3 length equals 13 residues. In germline, CDR1 is LNHDA, CDR2 SQIVND (reference sequence). V dropped 3 bases and J dropped 7 bases, with 10 bases sitting between them. The full variable domain, completed using reference TRBV19 and TRBJ2-1, is DGGITQSPKYLFRKEGQNVTLSCEQNLNHDAMYWYRQDPGQGLRLIYYSQIVNDFQKGDIAEGYSVSREKKESFPLTVTSAQKNPTAFYLCASSIAEGNEQFFGPGTRLTVL.

V is TRBV4-3 and J is TRBJ2-7; D not certain. Germline CDR1 is LGHNA and CDR2 is YSLEER. The CDR3 has 15 amino acids. Trimming stripped 0 bases from V and 4 bases from J, with 13 bases between. The CDR3 loop reads CASSQDPGPEYEQYF. The CDR3 DNA reads as TGCGCCAGCAGCCAAGATCCCGGACCGGAGTACGAGCAGTACTTC.

The V and J genes are TRBV5-4 and TRBJ1-1; 8 nucleotides line up with TRBD1. The CDR3 has 15 amino acids. V was clipped by 3 bases and J by 4 bases; unmatched bases: 8. Germline assignment: CDR1 SGHNT and CDR2 YYREEE (reference sequence). CDR3 in amino acids: CASSSDRAVPTEAFF. CDR3 bases: TGTGCCAGCAGCTCGGACAGGGCGGTTCCCACTGAAGCTTTCTTT.

This chain links TRBV6-1 with TRBJ1-2; D is undetermined. V shed 6 bases and J shed 4 bases, with 18 bases lying between them. CDR3 length: 15 residues. Per the germline V gene, CDR1 is MNHNS and CDR2 is SASEGT. The CDR3: CASRIDAWAVYGYTF. In DNA form, the CDR3 reads TGTGCCAGCAGGATTGACGCCTGGGCAGTCTATGGCTACACCTTC.

The rearrangement uses TRBV28 and TRBJ1-5; TRBD1 might be the D (5 bases). V dropped 3 bases and J dropped 4 bases, with 16 bases sitting between them. The CDR3 extends over 16 amino acids. Germline V gene data show CDR1 as MDHEN and CDR2 as SYDVKM. CDR3 sequence: CASSFPSGGSNQPQHF. The CDR3, as DNA: TGTGCCAGCAGTTTCCCCTCGGGGGGTTCTAATCAGCCCCAGCATTTT.

This chain links TRBV19 with TRBJ2-7; 10 bases line up with TRBD2. Unmatched junction bases numbered 5, after V lost 2 bases and J lost 4 bases. The CDR3 loop spans 15 amino acids. CDR1 and CDR2 from the germline V gene are LNHDA and SQIVND (reference sequence). The CDR3 spells CASSIWGTSAYEQYF. The CDR3 bases are TGTGCCAGTAGTATATGGGGGACTAGCGCTTACGAGCAGTACTTC.

The rearrangement uses TRBV4-3 and TRBJ2-1; 7 bases are shared with TRBD2. Germline V gene data show CDR1 as LGHNA and CDR2 as YSLEER. V lost 1 base to trimming and J lost 5 bases; unmatched junction nucleotides: 11. The CDR3 totals 17 residues. The CDR3 loop is CASSQGWAGAEDNEQFF. In DNA form, the CDR3 reads TGCGCCAGCAGCCAAGGGTGGGCGGGAGCGGAGGACAATGAGCAGTTCTTC.

The CDR3 DNA reads as TGTGCCAGCAGCTCTTTACAGGGTTGGGGGAACACTGAAGCTTTCTTT. It translates to CASSSLQGWGNTEAFF. The chain has TRBV5-6 and TRBJ1-1, with D possibly TRBD1 on 6 matching bases. This CDR3 is 16 amino acids long. Germline CDR1 and CDR2: SGHDT and YYEEEE. V was cut by 3 bases and J by 1 base, with 16 bases left in between.

The chain joins TRBV5-6 to TRBJ2-1; D gene ambiguous. This CDR3 contains 12 residues. V lost 3 bases and J 7 bases, leaving 8 bases between the germline ends. Germline loops: CDR1 SGHDT, CDR2 YYEEEE. The CDR3 coding sequence is TGTGCCAGCAGCTCCATCCGAAATGAGCAGTTCTTC. Protein sequence: CASSSIRNEQFF.

V is TRBV28 and J is TRBJ1-1; TRBD1 agrees at 7 bases. The CDR3 length is 14 residues. With V trimmed by 5 bases and J by 1 base, 4 bases remained unmatched. Per the germline V gene, CDR1 is MDHEN and CDR2 is SYDVKM. The CDR3 here is CASSPQGPNTEAFF. CDR3 in DNA: TGTGCCAGCAGTCCACAGGGGCCGAACACTGAAGCTTTCTTT.

V gene TRBV9 combines with J gene TRBJ1-2, with 8 bases identical to TRBD1. Germline V gene sequence: CDR1 SGDLS, CDR2 YYNGEE. J gave up 5 bases and V 0 bases, and 3 bases lay outside the gene matches. This CDR3 has 14 amino acids. CDR3 bases: TGTGCCAGCAGCGTAGGGCAGGGGGCATATGGCTACACCTTC. Amino acid sequence: CASSVGQGAYGYTF.

This rearrangement joins TRBV4-1 to TRBJ2-1; perhaps TRBD2 as D (7 bases). CDR3 length: 15 amino acids. The germline CDR1 and CDR2 sequences are MGHRA and YSYEKL. V lost 5 bases and J lost 3, with 14 bases in between. The chain's CDR3 is CASSTGGRFYNEQFF. The CDR3 DNA follows: TGCGCCAGCAGCACCGGGGGGCGGTTCTACAATGAGCAGTTCTTC.

The chain has TRBV4-3 and TRBJ1-1, with 8 bases that match TRBD1. Germline lookup yields CDR1 LGHNA and CDR2 YSLEER. Trimming removed 0 bases from V and 0 bases from J; junction bases left unmatched: 6. This CDR3 has 17 amino acids. The CDR3 DNA is TGCGCCAGCAGCCAAGATTCCCAGGGGGCGGTGAACACTGAAGCTTTCTTT. It specifies CASSQDSQGAVNTEAFF.

The rearrangement joins TRBV6-5 to TRBJ2-7; maybe TRBD1 (6 bases). CDR1 MNHEY and CDR2 SVGAGI come from the germline V gene. The V end was cut by 7 bases, the J end by 2 bases, with 12 bases between. The CDR3 runs 13 residues. The CDR3 nucleotides read TGTGCCAGCACCCCAGGGGCAGCCTACGAGCAGTACTTC. Translating it yields CASTPGAAYEQYF.

Only one count was recorded for this clone. This chain uses TRBV19 with TRBJ1-1; a weak D match, TRBD1 (6 bases). This CDR3 contains 14 residues. The germline gives CDR1 LNHDA, CDR2 SQIVND (reference sequence). Trimming shortened V by 5 bases and J by 6 bases, and 16 bases separated the two germline ends. The CDR3 DNA reads TGTGCCAGTAGTGTGGGACACCCAGGGGCTGAAGCTTTCTTT. Its protein product is CASSVGHPGAEAFF.

The V gene is TRBV27, the J gene TRBJ1-5; perhaps TRBD1 as D (6 bases). V lost 0 bases and J lost 0, with 9 bases in between. In germline, CDR1 is MNHEY, CDR2 SMNVEV (reference sequence). The CDR3 is 16 amino acids. DNA for the CDR3: TGTGCCAGCAGTTTATCGGGGGGCCTTAGCAATCAGCCCCAGCATTTT. This codes for CASSLSGGLSNQPQHF.

This chain connects TRBV7-3 to TRBJ2-1; 10 bases align to TRBD1. V lost 5 bases to trimming and J lost 9 bases; unmatched junction nucleotides: 16. Germline CDR1 is SGHTA and CDR2 is FQGTGA. CDR3 length: 17 amino acids. CDR3 residues: CASSPRPGQGLGSEQFF. In DNA, the CDR3 is TGTGCCAGCAGCCCGCGCCCGGGACAGGGGTTGGGGAGTGAGCAGTTCTTC.